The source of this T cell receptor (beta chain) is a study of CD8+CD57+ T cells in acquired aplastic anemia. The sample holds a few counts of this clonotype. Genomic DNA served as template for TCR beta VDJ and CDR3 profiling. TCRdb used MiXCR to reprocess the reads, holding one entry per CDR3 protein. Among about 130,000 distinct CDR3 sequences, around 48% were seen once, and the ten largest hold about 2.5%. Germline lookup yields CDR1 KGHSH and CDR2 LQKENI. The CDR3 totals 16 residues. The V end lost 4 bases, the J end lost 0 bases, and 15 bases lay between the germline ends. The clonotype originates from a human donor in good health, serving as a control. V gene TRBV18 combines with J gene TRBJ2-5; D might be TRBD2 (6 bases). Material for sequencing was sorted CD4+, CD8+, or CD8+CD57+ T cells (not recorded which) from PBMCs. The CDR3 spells CASSLGAGRNQETQYF. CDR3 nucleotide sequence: TGTGCCAGCTCACTTGGGGCGGGGAGAAACCAAGAGACCCAGTACTTC.